This T cell receptor (beta chain) was identified during a study of PD-1 blockade in classical Hodgkin lymphoma. Concerning this clone: The antigen remains undetermined.

Points from the study as a whole: Significant TCR diversity gains by C4D1 occurred in CD4+ but not CD8+ cells. Baseline TCR diversity was reportedly lower in newly diagnosed patients than healthy donors. Patients with a complete response exhibited baseline diversity comparable to newly diagnosed patients.

Measured with immunoSEQ multiplex PCR; TCRdb has only the in-frame clones, and not every one. The data show just over 35,000 clones, with 60% to 80% seen just once and 11% to 15% held by the top ten. The CDR3 is made up of 17 amino acids. V gave up 2 bases and J gave up 3 bases; unmatched junction bases: 9. Germline V lookup: CDR1 MRHNA, CDR2 SNTAGT. In every patient, relapse followed autologous stem cell transplantation, while exposure to brentuximab vedotin differed. Patients showed best responses of complete response, partial response or progressive disease. The clonotype comes from a human donor with classical Hodgkin lymphoma. The chain couples TRBV6-4 to TRBJ1-5, with 8 nucleotides matching TRBD1. The specimen was peripheral blood mononuclear cells (PBMCs), collected before the second cycle of nivolumab. The CDR3 spells CASSDMGTGPPNQPQHF. The CDR3 nucleotides are TGTGCCAGCAGTGACATGGGGACAGGACCCCCCAATCAGCCCCAGCATTTT.